Shown below are 30 T cell receptor beta chains from a single sample sequenced in a study of cytomegalovirus exposure and HLA in healthy donors. This PCR relied on a set of 60 Vbeta primers and 13 Jbeta primers. Measured with immunoSEQ multiplex PCR; TCRdb has only the in-frame clones, and not every one. The data hold approximately 100,000 clones, with more than 75% observed a single time. The sample was PBMCs. These receptors were taken from a woman aged 40 to 50 in good health and CMV-seropositive.

The V and J genes are TRBV30 and TRBJ1-2; D not resolved. Looked up from germline, CDR1 is GTSNPN and CDR2 is SVGIG (reference sequence). The CDR3 runs 14 residues. V was trimmed by 1 base and J by 2 bases, leaving 11 bases between them. Here the CDR3 reads CAWSGVEGNYGYTF. The DNA for the CDR3 is TGTGCCTGGAGTGGAGTAGAGGGCAACTATGGCTACACCTTC.

This chain connects TRBV4-1 to TRBJ2-5; TRBD2 might be the D (6 bases). Germline values: CDR1 MGHRA, CDR2 YSYEKL. The germline V and J ends were trimmed by 4 bases and 0 bases, with 9 bases remaining between them. This CDR3 has 14 amino acids. The CDR3, as DNA: TGCGCCAGCAGCCGAACTAGCAACCAAGAGACCCAGTACTTC. Residues: CASSRTSNQETQYF.

The genes are TRBV5-1 and TRBJ1-1, with D tentatively TRBD1 (5 bases). Germline assignment: CDR1 SGHRS and CDR2 YFSETQ. The CDR3 runs 15 residues. The V and J ends lost 5 bases and 0 bases respectively, with 14 bases between them. The DNA of the CDR3 is TGCGCCAGCAGAATCGCGCCGGACATGAACACTGAAGCTTTCTTT. It translates to CASRIAPDMNTEAFF.

This chain joins TRBV2 and TRBJ1-4; D possibly corresponds to TRBD1 (6 bases). The germline CDR1 and CDR2 sequences are SNHLY and FYNNEI. The CDR3 runs 14 residues. Between the trimmed V and J ends, which lost 6 bases and 0 bases, there was a span of 8 bases. CDR3 loop: CASRGTTTNEKLFF. In DNA form, the CDR3 reads TGTGCCAGCAGAGGGACAACAACTAATGAAAAACTGTTTTTT.

The chain uses TRBV7-2 and TRBJ2-2, with D perhaps matching TRBD2 (7 bases). V lost 2 bases and J lost 7, with 14 bases in between. The CDR3 runs 15 residues. CDR1 and CDR2 (germline): SGHTA, FQGNSA. This chain's CDR3 is CASSLRGAGDGELFF. The DNA of the CDR3 is TGTGCCAGCAGCTTACGGGGGGCCGGGGACGGGGAGCTGTTTTTT.

A few counts support this clone. The chain uses TRBV6-6 and TRBJ1-1, with TRBD1 matching 10 bases. V gave up 6 bases and J gave up 6 bases; unmatched junction bases: 4. The CDR3 consists of 13 residues. Germline CDR1 MNHNY, CDR2 SVGAGI (reference sequence). The CDR3, as DNA: TGTGCCAGCAGCGTCGGGACAGGGGCTGAAGCTTTCTTT. Translation gives CASSVGTGAEAFF.

The chain joins TRBV11-2 to TRBJ1-3; D remains unclear. The CDR3 has 16 amino acids. Trimming cost V 4 bases and J 4 bases, with 17 bases left between them. Germline V gene lookup returns CDR1 SGHAT and CDR2 FQNNGV. CDR3 region: CASSSRGIESGNTIYF. In nucleotides, the CDR3 is TGTGCCAGCAGCTCCCGAGGGATCGAGTCCGGAAACACCATATATTTT.

The table lists this clone with many counts. The rearrangement uses TRBV6-4 and TRBJ2-2; 7 bases are shared with TRBD1. This CDR3 contains 14 residues. Trimming took 7 bases from V and 3 from J; bases not matched to a gene: 5. Germline V gene lookup returns CDR1 MRHNA and CDR2 SNTAGT. The CDR3 nucleotides read TGTGCCAGCAAGACAGGGATGGACACCGGGGAGCTGTTTTTT. This translates into CASKTGMDTGELFF.

This rearrangement joins TRBV2 to TRBJ1-2, with 7 bases matching TRBD1. This CDR3 region has 13 residues. Unmatched junction bases numbered 5, after V lost 4 bases and J lost 6 bases. CDR1 and CDR2 from the germline V gene are SNHLY and FYNNEI. The DNA of the CDR3 is TGTGCCAGCAGTGGACAGGGAGAGCATGGCTACACCTTC. As protein: CASSGQGEHGYTF.

The J gene is TRBJ1-1, the V gene TRBV9; the D is unclear. The length of the CDR3 is 14 residues. Trimming pared 6 bases from V and 1 base from J, leaving 13 bases between. Looked up from germline, CDR1 is SGDLS and CDR2 is YYNGEE. CDR3 region: CASTRLTANTEAFF. The CDR3 nucleotides are TGTGCCAGCACCCGCCTTACAGCGAACACTGAAGCTTTCTTT.

This clone was observed a handful of times. This chain joins TRBV6-5 and TRBJ2-7, with TRBD2 identical over 11 bases. The V gene end was trimmed by 4 bases and the J gene end by 3 bases; junction bases not matched to a gene: 5. The germline V gene encodes CDR1 MNHEY and CDR2 SVGAGI. This CDR3 spans 15 amino acids. The CDR3 nucleotides are TGTGCCAGCAGTTCCACTAGCGGGGGAGACTACGAGCAGTACTTC. Amino acid sequence: CASSSTSGGDYEQYF.

The V call is TRBV19, the J call TRBJ2-2, with unresolved D. CDR3 size: 14 residues. CDR1 and CDR2 from the germline V gene are LNHDA and SQIVND (reference sequence). V was shortened by 3 bases and J by 1 base, with 6 bases between the two germline ends. CDR3 amino acids: CASSIRQNTGELFF. CDR3 in DNA: TGTGCCAGTAGTATTAGACAGAACACCGGGGAGCTGTTTTTT.

The chain links TRBV5-1 to TRBJ1-2; weak D call: TRBD1 (5 bases). Germline assignment: CDR1 SGHRS and CDR2 YFSETQ. The CDR3 has 15 residues. With 4 bases removed from V and 5 bases from J, the gap between germline ends came to 18 bases. In DNA form, the CDR3 reads TGCGCCAGCAGCGAAGGGACTCCCGTTTTTTATGGCTACACCTTC. It specifies CASSEGTPVFYGYTF.

This rearrangement joins TRBV29-1 to TRBJ2-7; D ambiguous. The CDR3 length is 12 residues. Germline-derived CDR1 and CDR2 are SQVTM and ANQGSEA. The V and J ends lost 7 bases and 5 bases respectively, with 15 bases between them. The CDR3 protein is CSGGVLNDEQYF. In nucleotides, the CDR3 is TGCAGCGGAGGAGTTCTGAACGACGAGCAGTACTTC.

The chain couples TRBV5-6 to TRBJ2-5, with TRBD2 identical over 9 bases. Germline trimming cut 7 bases from V and 5 bases from J; bases unmatched to any gene: 15. Germline V CDR1 and CDR2: SGHDT, YYEEEE. The CDR3 extends over 16 amino acids. The CDR3 DNA reads as TGTGCCAGCGGCACCCAGGGTTTTGGGACTAGCGAGACCCAGTACTTC. It is translated as CASGTQGFGTSETQYF.

In this sample, this clone turned up a few times. The J gene is TRBJ1-2, the V gene TRBV7-9; 12 nucleotides match TRBD1. Germline CDR1 and CDR2: SEHNR and FQNEAQ (reference sequence). CDR3 length equals 16 residues. V was pared by 7 bases and J by 5 bases, with 11 bases of the junction left unmatched. The chain's CDR3 is CASTQGSGQGAYGYTF. The CDR3 nucleotides read TGTGCCAGCACCCAGGGATCGGGACAGGGGGCATATGGCTACACCTTC.

The rearrangement links TRBV18 to TRBJ2-2, with a possible D match to TRBD1 (5 bases). CDR3 length equals 12 residues. Germline loops: CDR1 KGHSH, CDR2 LQKENI. The V end lost 8 bases, the J end lost 4 bases, and 8 bases lay between the germline ends. CDR3 loop: CASGALTGELFF. The CDR3 nucleotides read TGTGCCAGCGGGGCCCTCACCGGGGAGCTGTTTTTT.

This sequence joins TRBV19 and TRBJ1-5; D is perhaps TRBD1 (6 bases). Germline V lookup: CDR1 LNHDA, CDR2 SQIVND (reference sequence). The CDR3 runs to 15 residues. The V end lost 1 base, the J end lost 4 bases, and 11 bases lay between the germline ends. The CDR3 bases are TGTGCCAGTAGTATAGGGGGAGACAGGAATCAGCCCCAGCATTTT. This gives the protein CASSIGGDRNQPQHF.

V and J are TRBV9 and TRBJ1-2; a possible D gene is TRBD1 (6 bases). The CDR3 sequence is 15 residues long. The germline V and J ends were trimmed by 4 bases and 4 bases, with 17 bases remaining between them. The V gene's germline CDR1 is SGDLS and CDR2 YYNGEE. The CDR3 sequence is CASSPVVLTGYGYTF. The DNA for the CDR3 is TGTGCCAGCAGCCCAGTCGTTTTGACAGGCTATGGCTACACCTTC.

CDR3 region: CASMRQGANTGELFF. The CDR3 DNA follows: TGTGCCAGTATGAGGCAGGGGGCGAACACCGGGGAGCTGTTTTTT. J is TRBJ2-2 and V is TRBV19; the match to TRBD1 covers 7 bases. The CDR3 totals 15 residues. With V trimmed by 7 bases and J by 0 bases, 5 bases remained unmatched. Germline assignment: CDR1 LNHDA and CDR2 SQIVND (reference sequence).

CDR3 sequence reads: CASSEGQAAYGYTF. The CDR3, as DNA: TGTGCCAGCAGTGAAGGACAGGCGGCCTATGGCTACACCTTC. The J gene is TRBJ1-2, the V gene TRBV2; TRBD1 is a possible D gene (6 bases). V lost 1 base, J lost 4 bases, and 10 bases lay in between. This CDR3 region has 14 residues. The germline CDR1 and CDR2 sequences are SNHLY and FYNNEI.

The chain has TRBV7-4 and TRBJ1-2; D unclear. The CDR3 consists of 15 residues. The V gene lost 4 bases and the J gene lost 3 bases, with 15 bases spanning the gap. Germline CDR1 and CDR2: SGHVT and SQSDAQ. The CDR3 protein is CASSWALGPHYGYTF. Written as DNA, the CDR3 is TGTGCCAGCAGCTGGGCGTTGGGTCCCCACTATGGCTACACCTTC.

The V gene is TRBV19, the J gene TRBJ2-5; D is possibly TRBD1 (5 bases). V was pared by 4 bases and J by 1 base, with 16 bases between. The CDR3 is made up of 16 amino acids. Germline CDR1 LNHDA, CDR2 SQIVND (reference sequence). CDR3 region: CASSKRQIPFQETQYF. The CDR3 DNA reads as TGTGCCAGTAGTAAACGACAGATTCCCTTCCAAGAGACCCAGTACTTC.

Only a few counts were recorded for this clone. This rearrangement joins TRBV5-6 to TRBJ1-2, with unresolved D. Deletions cut 2 bases from V and 1 base from J, with 9 bases between. The CDR3 has 14 residues. Germline values: CDR1 SGHDT, CDR2 YYEEEE. The CDR3 DNA reads as TGTGCCAGCAGCTTTCGAACAGTTAACTATGGCTACACCTTC. Translated: CASSFRTVNYGYTF.

The CDR3 bases are TGTGCCAGCTCACCAAATTTCGACAGCACCGGGGAGCTGTTTTTT. Protein product: CASSPNFDSTGELFF. The chain is built from TRBV18 and TRBJ2-2; D is perhaps TRBD1 (5 bases). Trimming removed 2 bases from V and 4 bases from J, with 11 bases in between. The germline gives CDR1 KGHSH, CDR2 LQKENI. The CDR3 is 15 residues long. The entire variable domain, with the rest obtained from reference TRBV18 and TRBJ2-2, is as follows: NAGVMQNPRHLVRRRGQEARLRCSPMKGHSHVYWYRQLPEEGLKFMVYLQKENIIDESGMPKERFSAEFPKEGPSILRIQQVVRGDSAAYFCASSPNFDSTGELFFGEGSRLTVL.

This clone was observed a few times. CDR3 in DNA: TGTGCCATCAGTGAGCCGGGACAGGGGATTGAAAAACTGTTTTTT. Protein product: CAISEPGQGIEKLFF. The chain combines TRBV10-3 with TRBJ1-4; TRBD1 matches 10 bases. J gave up 7 bases and V 2 bases, and 4 bases lay outside the gene matches. The CDR3 runs 15 residues. The germline CDR1 and CDR2 sequences are ENHRY and SYGVKD.

The chain joins TRBV29-1 to TRBJ2-7, with a tentative D call TRBD1 (6 bases). The CDR3 runs 13 residues. V shed 2 bases and J shed 4 bases, with 12 bases lying between them. The germline V gene encodes CDR1 SQVTM and CDR2 ANQGSEA. The CDR3 sequence: CSVEMGRGYEQYF. The CDR3 coding sequence is TGCAGCGTTGAAATGGGCAGGGGATACGAGCAGTACTTC.

The chain uses TRBV4-2 and TRBJ2-3; perhaps TRBD1 as D (5 bases). Germline V CDR1 and CDR2: LGHNA, YNFKEQ. With 0 bases removed from V and 3 bases from J, the gap between germline ends came to 13 bases. This CDR3 contains 16 residues. For the CDR3, the DNA is TGTGCCAGCAGCCAAGATGGCCAGGGAAGTACAGATACGCAGTATTTT. Protein sequence: CASSQDGQGSTDTQYF.

This chain uses TRBV5-1 with TRBJ2-5, with unresolved D. V lost 3 bases and J 1 base, leaving 7 bases between the germline ends. The CDR3 length is 13 residues. Germline values: CDR1 SGHRS, CDR2 YFSETQ. CDR3 in DNA: TGCGCCAGCAGCTCTCAGGTCCAAGAGACCCAGTACTTC. As protein: CASSSQVQETQYF. Using reference TRBV5-1 and TRBJ2-5 for the parts outside the CDR3, the full variable domain is KAGVTQTPRYLIKTRGQQVTLSCSPISGHRSVSWYQQTPGQGLQFLFEYFSETQRNKGNFPGRFSGRQFSNSRSEMNVSTLELGDSALYLCASSSQVQETQYFGPGTRLLVL.

V and J are TRBV7-2 and TRBJ1-2; perhaps TRBD1 as D (5 bases). This CDR3 region has 12 residues. CDR1 SGHTA and CDR2 FQGNSA come from the germline V gene. Trimming shortened V by 3 bases and J by 11 bases, and 13 bases separated the two germline ends. The CDR3 spells CASSFPMAGYTF. CDR3 bases: TGTGCCAGCAGCTTCCCGATGGCAGGGTACACCTTC.